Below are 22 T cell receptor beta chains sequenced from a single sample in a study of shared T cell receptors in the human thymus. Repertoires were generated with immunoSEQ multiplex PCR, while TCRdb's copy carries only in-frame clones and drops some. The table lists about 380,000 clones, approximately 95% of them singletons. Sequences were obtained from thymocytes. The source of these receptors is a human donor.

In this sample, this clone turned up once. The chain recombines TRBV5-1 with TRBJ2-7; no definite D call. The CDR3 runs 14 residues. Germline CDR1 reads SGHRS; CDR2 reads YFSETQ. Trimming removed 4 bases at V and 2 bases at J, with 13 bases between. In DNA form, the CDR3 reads TGCGCCAGCAGCCCCGCGGACCCTCCCTACGAGCAGTACTTC. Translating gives CASSPADPPYEQYF.

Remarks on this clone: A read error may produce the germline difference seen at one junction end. CDR3 sequence reads: CASSLFRDRGVVEPQHF. CDR3 nucleotides: TGTGCCAGCAGCTTATTCCGGGACAGGGGGGTTGTGGAGCCCCAGCATTTT. The chain joins TRBV28 to TRBJ1-5; 11 bases agree with TRBD1. This CDR3 is built from 17 residues. Germline CDR1 is MDHEN and CDR2 is SYDVKM.

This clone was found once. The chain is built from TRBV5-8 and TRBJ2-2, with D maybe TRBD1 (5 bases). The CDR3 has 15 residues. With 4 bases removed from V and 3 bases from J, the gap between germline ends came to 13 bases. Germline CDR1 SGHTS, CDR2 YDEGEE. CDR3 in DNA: TGTGCCAGCAGCCAGACAGTAGGCTACACCGGGGAGCTGTTTTTT. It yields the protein CASSQTVGYTGELFF. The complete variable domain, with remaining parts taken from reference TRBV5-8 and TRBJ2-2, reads EAGVTQSPTHLIKTRGQQATLRCSPISGHTSVYWYQQALGLGLQFLLWYDEGEERNRGNFPPRFSGRQFPNYSSELNVNALELEDSALYLCASSQTVGYTGELFFGEGSRLTVL.

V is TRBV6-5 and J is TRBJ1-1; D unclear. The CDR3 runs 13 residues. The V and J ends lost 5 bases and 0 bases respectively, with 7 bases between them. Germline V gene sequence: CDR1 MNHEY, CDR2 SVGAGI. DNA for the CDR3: TGTGCCAGCAGTCGGACGGTGAACACTGAAGCTTTCTTT. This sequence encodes CASSRTVNTEAFF.

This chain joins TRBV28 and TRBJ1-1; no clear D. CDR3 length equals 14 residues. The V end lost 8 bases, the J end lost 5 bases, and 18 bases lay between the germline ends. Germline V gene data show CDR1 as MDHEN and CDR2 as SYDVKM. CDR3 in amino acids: CASQNVYGKTEAFF. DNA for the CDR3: TGTGCCAGCCAAAATGTGTACGGGAAGACTGAAGCTTTCTTT.

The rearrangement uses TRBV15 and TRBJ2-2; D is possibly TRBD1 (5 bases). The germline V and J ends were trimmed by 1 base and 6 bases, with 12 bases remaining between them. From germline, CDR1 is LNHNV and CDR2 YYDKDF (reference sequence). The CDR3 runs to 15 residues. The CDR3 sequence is CATSRAGRAAGELFF. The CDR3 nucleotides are TGTGCCACCAGCAGAGCGGGCAGGGCCGCCGGGGAGCTGTTTTTT.

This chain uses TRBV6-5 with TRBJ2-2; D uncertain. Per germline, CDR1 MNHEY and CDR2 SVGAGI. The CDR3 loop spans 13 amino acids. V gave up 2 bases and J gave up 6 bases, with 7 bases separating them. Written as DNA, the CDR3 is TGTGCCAGCAGTTACCCCAGACCCGGGGAGCTGTTTTTT. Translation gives CASSYPRPGELFF.

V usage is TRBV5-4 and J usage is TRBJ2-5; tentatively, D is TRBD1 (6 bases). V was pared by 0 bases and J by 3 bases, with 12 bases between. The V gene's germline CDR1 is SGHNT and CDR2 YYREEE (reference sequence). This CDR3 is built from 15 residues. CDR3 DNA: TGTGCCAGCAGCTTGGGTACACAGGGTAAAGAGACCCAGTACTTC. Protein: CASSLGTQGKETQYF.

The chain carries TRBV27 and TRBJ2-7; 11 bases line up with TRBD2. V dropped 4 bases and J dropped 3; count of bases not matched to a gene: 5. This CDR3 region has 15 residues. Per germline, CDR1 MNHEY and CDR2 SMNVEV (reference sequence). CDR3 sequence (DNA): TGTGCCAGCAGTTCCGGACTAGCGGGTTTCTACGAGCAGTACTTC. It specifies CASSSGLAGFYEQYF.

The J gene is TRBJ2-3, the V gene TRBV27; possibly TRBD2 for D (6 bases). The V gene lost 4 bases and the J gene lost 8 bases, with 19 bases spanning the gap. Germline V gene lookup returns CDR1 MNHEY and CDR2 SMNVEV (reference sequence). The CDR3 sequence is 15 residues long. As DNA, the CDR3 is TGTGCCAGCAGTTACGTCCCGGGACTTTTTGCTACGCAGTATTTT. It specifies CASSYVPGLFATQYF.

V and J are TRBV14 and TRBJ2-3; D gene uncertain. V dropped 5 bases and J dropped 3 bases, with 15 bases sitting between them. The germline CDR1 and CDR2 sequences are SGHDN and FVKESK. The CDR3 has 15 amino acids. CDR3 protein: CASSIRASGTDTQYF. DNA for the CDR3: TGTGCCAGCAGCATCAGAGCGTCCGGGACAGATACGCAGTATTTT.

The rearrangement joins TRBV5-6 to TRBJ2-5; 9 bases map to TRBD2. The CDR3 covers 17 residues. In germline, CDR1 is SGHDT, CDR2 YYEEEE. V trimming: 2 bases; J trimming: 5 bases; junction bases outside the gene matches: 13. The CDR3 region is CASSFWPPGLAGETQYF. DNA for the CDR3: TGTGCCAGCAGCTTTTGGCCCCCGGGACTAGCCGGCGAGACCCAGTACTTC.

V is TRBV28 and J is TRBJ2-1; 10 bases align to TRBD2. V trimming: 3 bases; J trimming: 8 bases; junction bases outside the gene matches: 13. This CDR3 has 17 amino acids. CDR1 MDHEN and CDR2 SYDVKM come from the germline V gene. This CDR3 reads CASSLEGTSASLDEQFF. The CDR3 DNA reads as TGTGCCAGCAGTTTGGAGGGGACTAGCGCCAGTTTAGATGAGCAGTTCTTC.

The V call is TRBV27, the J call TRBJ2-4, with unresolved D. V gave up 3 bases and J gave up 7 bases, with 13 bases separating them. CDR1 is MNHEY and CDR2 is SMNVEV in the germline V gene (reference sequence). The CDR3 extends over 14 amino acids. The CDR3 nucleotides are TGTGCCAGCAGTTTGAGTAATAGGTGGAACATTCAGTACTTC. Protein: CASSLSNRWNIQYF.

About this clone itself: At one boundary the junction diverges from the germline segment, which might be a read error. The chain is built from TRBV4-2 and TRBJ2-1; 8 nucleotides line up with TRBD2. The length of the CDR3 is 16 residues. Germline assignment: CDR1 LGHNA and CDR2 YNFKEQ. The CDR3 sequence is CASSSEPSGLYKEQFF. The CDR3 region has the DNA TGTGCCAGCAGCTCCGAACCTAGCGGGCTCTACAAAGAGCAGTTCTTC.

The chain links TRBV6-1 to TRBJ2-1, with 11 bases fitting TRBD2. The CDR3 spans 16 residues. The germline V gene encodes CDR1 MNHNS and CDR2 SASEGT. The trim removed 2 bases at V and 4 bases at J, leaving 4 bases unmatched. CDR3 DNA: TGTGCCAGCAGTGAATATGGGACTAGCGGATACAATGAGCAGTTCTTC. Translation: CASSEYGTSGYNEQFF.

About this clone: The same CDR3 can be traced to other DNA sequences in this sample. Written as DNA, the CDR3 is TGTGCCTGGAGACGGGGGGGCGGCATCCTAAATGAAAAACTGTTTTTT. It translates to CAWRRGGGILNEKLFF. The chain has TRBV30 and TRBJ1-4, with D possibly TRBD1 on 6 matching bases. This CDR3 contains 16 residues. Germline CDR1 and CDR2: GTSNPN and SVGIG (reference sequence). Trimming shortened V by 3 bases and J by 5 bases, and 19 bases separated the two germline ends.

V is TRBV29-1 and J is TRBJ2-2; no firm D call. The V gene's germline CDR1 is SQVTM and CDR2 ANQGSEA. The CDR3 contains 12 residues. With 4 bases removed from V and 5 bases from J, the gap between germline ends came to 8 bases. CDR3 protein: CSVGGPTGELFF. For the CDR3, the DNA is TGCAGCGTTGGAGGACCGACCGGGGAGCTGTTTTTT.

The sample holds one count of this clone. CDR3 region: CASSSSYGYTF. The DNA for the CDR3 is TGTGCCAGCAGCTCGTCTTATGGCTACACCTTC. V and J are TRBV13 and TRBJ1-2; D remains ambiguous. Germline V lookup: CDR1 PRHDT, CDR2 FYEKMQ (reference sequence). The CDR3 runs to 11 residues. Trimming pared 4 bases from V and 5 bases from J, leaving 5 bases between.

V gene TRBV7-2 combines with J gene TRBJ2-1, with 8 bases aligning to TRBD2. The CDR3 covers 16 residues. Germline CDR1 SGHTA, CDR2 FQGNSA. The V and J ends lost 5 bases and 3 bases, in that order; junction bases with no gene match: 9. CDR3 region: CASSPRGSGIYNEQFF. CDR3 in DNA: TGTGCCAGCAGCCCCCGGGGTAGCGGGATCTACAATGAGCAGTTCTTC.

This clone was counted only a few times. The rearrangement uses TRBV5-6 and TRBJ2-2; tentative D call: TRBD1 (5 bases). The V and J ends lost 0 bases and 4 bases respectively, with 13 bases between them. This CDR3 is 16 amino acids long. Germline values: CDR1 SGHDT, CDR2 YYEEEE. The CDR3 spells CASSLEQGLITGELFF. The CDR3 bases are TGTGCCAGCAGCTTGGAGCAGGGATTAATCACCGGGGAGCTGTTTTTT.

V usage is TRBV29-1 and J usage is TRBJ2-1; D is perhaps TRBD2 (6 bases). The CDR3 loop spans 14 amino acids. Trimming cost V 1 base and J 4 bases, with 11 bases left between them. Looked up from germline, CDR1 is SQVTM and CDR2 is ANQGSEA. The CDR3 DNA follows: TGCAGCGTTGAAGGGGGAGGACAATACAATGAGCAGTTCTTC. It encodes CSVEGGGQYNEQFF.